The present T cell receptor (beta chain) was sequenced within a study of cytomegalovirus exposure and HLA in healthy donors. Study observations and caveats: Upon later analysis, HLA-associated TCR beta chains proved more clonally expanded than other, equally common chains. Earlier findings revealed that most TCR beta V segments proved productive either about 87% or about 30% of the time. The authors later linked a missense DCLRE1C variant to TCR beta V- and J-gene trimming.

This CDR3 comprises 12 residues. Germline loops: CDR1 MNHEY, CDR2 SVGAGI. Unmatched junction bases numbered 5, after V lost 5 bases and J lost 10 bases. PCR was performed using 60 Vbeta and 13 Jbeta primers. Here immunoSEQ multiplex PCR was the method, and the copy in TCRdb shows in-frame clones only, minus some. The table records roughly 80,000 clones, under 70% of them present only once. This clone showed up just once. Its antigen remains unknown. Sequenced input: PBMCs. The receptor's source is a woman aged 45-65 years in good health and CMV-seropositive. The gene calls are TRBV6-5 and TRBJ1-1; TRBD1 matches 9 bases. Written as DNA, the CDR3 is TGTGCCAGCAGTACGACAGGGGGGGGAGCTTTCTTT. This encodes CASSTTGGGAFF.